Presented here are 9 T cell receptor beta chains from one specimen sequenced in a study of response to subunit inactivated influenza vaccine. TCRdb reanalysed the RT-PCR reads using MiXCR and keeps one entry per CDR3 protein. This table has hundreds of thousands of distinct CDR3 sequences, 13% appearing once. The sample here was PBMCs from blood, taken about 6 weeks after vaccination. These receptors all come from a man in his forties or fifties who received an inactivated influenza vaccine.

This clonotype was detected only a few times. The chain has TRBV27 and TRBJ1-6; tentative D call: TRBD1 (6 bases). Deletions cut 5 bases from V and 7 bases from J, with 15 bases between. The CDR3 has 15 residues. Germline V gene lookup returns CDR1 MNHEY and CDR2 SMNVEV (reference sequence). The CDR3 reads CASSLGGTRNSPLHF. In DNA form, the CDR3 reads TGTGCCAGCAGTCTAGGGGGGACACGGAATTCACCCCTCCACTTT.

The CDR3: CASSLASGTSYNEQFF. DNA of the CDR3: TGTGCCAGCAGCTTAGCTAGCGGGACCTCCTACAATGAGCAGTTCTTC. The rearrangement uses TRBV11-2 and TRBJ2-1, with 9 bases lining up with TRBD2. The CDR3 covers 16 residues. Looked up from germline, CDR1 is SGHAT and CDR2 is FQNNGV. J gave up 0 bases and V 1 base, and 1 base lay outside the gene matches.

J is TRBJ2-5 and V is TRBV5-1; TRBD2 is a possible D gene (5 bases). Germline V gene sequence: CDR1 SGHRS, CDR2 YFSETQ. V lost 0 bases and J 5 bases, leaving 11 bases between the germline ends. The CDR3 runs to 14 residues. This CDR3 is CASSLGQRRETQYF. The CDR3 DNA reads as TGCGCCAGCAGCTTGGGGCAGAGGAGGGAGACCCAGTACTTC.

This clonotype was seen more than once but under ten times. The rearrangement uses TRBV20-1 and TRBJ2-3; D is possibly TRBD2 (5 bases). Germline CDR1 and CDR2: DFQATT and SNEGSKA (reference sequence). V was cut by 5 bases and J by 2 bases, with 8 bases left in between. This CDR3 comprises 12 residues. The DNA of the CDR3 is TGCAGTGCTCTCCGGGACACAGATACGCAGTATTTT. Its translation: CSALRDTDTQYF.

This clonotype showed up just a few times. The J gene is TRBJ2-3, the V gene TRBV6-1; possible D gene TRBD2, 6 bases. This CDR3 has 15 amino acids. CDR1 is MNHNS and CDR2 is SASEGT in the germline V gene. V dropped 6 bases and J dropped 2 bases, with 15 bases sitting between them. The CDR3 DNA follows: TGTGCCAGCAGGAAGCGGGCTCACGACACAGATACGCAGTATTTT. Its translation: CASRKRAHDTDTQYF.

This clonotype was detected ten times or more. This CDR3 is CSARDAGTGYGYTF. Here the CDR3 DNA reads TGCAGTGCTAGAGATGCAGGGACTGGCTATGGCTACACCTTC. The chain uses TRBV20-1 and TRBJ1-2; the D gene is possibly TRBD1 (5 bases). The ends were cut back, 0 bases at V and 4 bases at J, with 12 bases in the middle. CDR1 DFQATT and CDR2 SNEGSKA come from the germline V gene (reference sequence). There are 14 residues in the CDR3.

This clonotype was seen only a few times. V and J are TRBV5-1 and TRBJ2-1; 8 positions agree with TRBD2. The CDR3 sequence is 15 residues long. V shed 5 bases, J shed 4 bases, and the junction held 8 bases outside the gene matches. Germline assignment: CDR1 SGHRS and CDR2 YFSETQ. In DNA form, the CDR3 reads TGCGCCAGCAGTCAAGCGGGGGATGCTTACAATGAGCAGTTCTTC. It specifies CASSQAGDAYNEQFF.

The rearrangement joins TRBV6-1 to TRBJ2-1; no definite D call. CDR1 and CDR2 (germline): MNHNS, SASEGT. This CDR3 comprises 15 residues. Trimming cost V 6 bases and J 1 base, with 13 bases left between them. The CDR3 spells CASSPSLGSYNEQFF. CDR3 nucleotides: TGTGCCAGCAGCCCCTCCCTGGGGTCCTACAATGAGCAGTTCTTC.

This clonotype was counted ten times or more. The rearrangement links TRBV7-2 to TRBJ2-4; D gene unclear. The V end was cut by 3 bases, the J end by 4 bases, with 10 bases between. Germline V gene data show CDR1 as SGHTA and CDR2 as FQGNSA. The CDR3 has 14 residues. The CDR3 reads CASSFGQTKNIQYF. CDR3 bases: TGTGCCAGCAGCTTCGGTCAGACAAAAAACATTCAGTACTTC.